Following are 5 T cell receptor beta chains from one sample sequenced in a study of cytotoxic CD8 clonotypes in ibrutinib-treated CLL. Sequencing used immunoSEQ multiplex PCR; TCRdb keeps in-frame clones, though not all of them. The sample yields about 180,000 clones, approximately 80% seen once. Sequences were derived from PBMCs, sampled after 24 months of ibrutinib treatment. The source is a human donor with chronic lymphocytic leukemia.

The genes are TRBV7-2 and TRBJ2-7; no reliable D call. Germline lookup yields CDR1 SGHTA and CDR2 FQGNSA. This CDR3 has 12 residues. V lost 3 bases to trimming and J lost 0 bases, with 3 bases between them. CDR3 nucleotide sequence: TGTGCCAGCAGCTTGCACTCCTACGAGCAGTACTTC. It is translated as CASSLHSYEQYF.

The genes are TRBV18 and TRBJ1-2; no definite D call. Looked up from germline, CDR1 is KGHSH and CDR2 is LQKENI. This CDR3 contains 15 residues. V was shortened by 2 bases and J by 1 base, with 11 bases between the two germline ends. CDR3 loop: CASSPGGGDNYGYTF. The CDR3 DNA follows: TGTGCCAGCTCACCAGGTGGTGGCGATAACTATGGCTACACCTTC.

This clone was seen a few times. This rearrangement joins TRBV7-9 to TRBJ2-6, with a possible D match to TRBD1 (6 bases). There are 15 residues in the CDR3. In germline, CDR1 is SEHNR, CDR2 FQNEAQ (reference sequence). Trimming removed 3 bases at V and 4 bases at J, with 10 bases between. In DNA form, the CDR3 reads TGTGCCAGCAGCTTGCCAGGGGCCGGGGCCAACGTCCTGACTTTC. This encodes CASSLPGAGANVLTF.

The chain carries TRBV29-1 and TRBJ1-2, with 11 bases lining up with TRBD1. The V segment lost 5 bases and the J segment 6 bases; nucleotides outside the gene matches: 8. CDR3 length equals 14 residues. Germline assignment: CDR1 SQVTM and CDR2 ANQGSEA. CDR3 amino acids: CSVLWTGGGNGYTF. The CDR3 DNA is TGCAGCGTTCTATGGACAGGGGGCGGGAATGGCTACACCTTC.

The rearrangement links TRBV9 to TRBJ2-3; 7 nucleotides agree with TRBD2. CDR1 is SGDLS and CDR2 is YYNGEE in the germline V gene. The CDR3 extends over 17 amino acids. The V and J ends lost 4 bases and 0 bases, in that order; junction bases with no gene match: 11. DNA of the CDR3: TGTGCCAGCAGCACCACCACTAGCGCATATAGCACAGATACGCAGTATTTT. Encoded protein: CASSTTTSAYSTDTQYF. Drawing the rest from reference TRBV9 and TRBJ2-3, the complete variable domain is DSGVTQTPKHLITATGQRVTLRCSPRSGDLSVYWYQQSLDQGLQFLIQYYNGEERAKGNILERFSAQQFPDLHSELNLSSLELGDSALYFCASSTTTSAYSTDTQYFGPGTRLTVL.